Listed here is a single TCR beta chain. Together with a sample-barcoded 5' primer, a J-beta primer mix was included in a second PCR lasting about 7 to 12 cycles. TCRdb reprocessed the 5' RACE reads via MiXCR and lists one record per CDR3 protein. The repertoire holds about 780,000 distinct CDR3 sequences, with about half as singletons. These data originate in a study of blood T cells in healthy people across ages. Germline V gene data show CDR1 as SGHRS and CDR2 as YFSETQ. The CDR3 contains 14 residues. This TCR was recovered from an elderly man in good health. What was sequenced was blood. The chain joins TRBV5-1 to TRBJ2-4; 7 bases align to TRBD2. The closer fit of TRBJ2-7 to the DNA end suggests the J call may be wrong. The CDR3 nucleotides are TGCGCCAGCAGCGTGGCCTTCCTAGCGGACGAGCAGTACTTC. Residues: CASSVAFLADEQYF.